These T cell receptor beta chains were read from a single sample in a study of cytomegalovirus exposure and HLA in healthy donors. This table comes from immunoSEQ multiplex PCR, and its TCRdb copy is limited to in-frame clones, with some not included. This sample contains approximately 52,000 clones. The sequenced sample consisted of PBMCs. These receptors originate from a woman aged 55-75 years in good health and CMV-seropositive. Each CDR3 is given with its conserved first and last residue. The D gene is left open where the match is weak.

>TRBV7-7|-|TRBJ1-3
TGTGCTAGCAGCATCGGTCCAAGCTCTGGAAACACCATATATTTT
CASSIGPSSGNTIYF
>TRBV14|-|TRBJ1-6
TGTGCCAGCAGCCGGGGTTGGGAGAATTCACCCCTCCACTTT
CASSRGWENSPLHF
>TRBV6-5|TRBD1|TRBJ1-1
TGTGCCAGCAGCCTGTCCACAGGGGGCCCGCCTGAAGCTTTCTTT
CASSLSTGGPPEAFF
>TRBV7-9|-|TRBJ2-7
TGTGCCAGCAGCTTAGGGCGGCAATTTTACGAGCAGTACTTC
CASSLGRQFYEQYF
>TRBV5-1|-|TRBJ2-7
TGCGCCAGCAGCCCTGAGACACCGGGACAATCCTACGAGCAGTACTTC
CASSPETPGQSYEQYF
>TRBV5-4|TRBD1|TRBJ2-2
TGTGCCAGCAGCTGGGGGGGCGGTGGGACAGGGGTCACCGGGGAGCTGTTTTTT
CASSWGGGGTGVTGELFF
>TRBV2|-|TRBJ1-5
TGTGCCAGCAGTGATCGGGGACATTCCCAGCCCCAGCATTTT
CASSDRGHSQPQHF
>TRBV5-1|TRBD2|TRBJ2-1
TGCGCCAGCAGCGAACGGACTAGCGGGAGCAATGAGCAGTTCTTC
CASSERTSGSNEQFF
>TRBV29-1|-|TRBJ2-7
TGCAGCGTTGGGCCGCAGGCCTACGAGCAGTACTTC
CSVGPQAYEQYF
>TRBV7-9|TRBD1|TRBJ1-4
TGTGCCAGCAGCTCCCAGGGGGATGTGGAAAAACTGTTTTTT
CASSSQGDVEKLFF
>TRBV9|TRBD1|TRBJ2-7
TGTGCCAGCAGCGCGGGACAGGGGAAAAACGAGCAGTACTTC
CASSAGQGKNEQYF
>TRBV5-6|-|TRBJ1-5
TGTGCCAGCAGCTTTGAGAGCAATCAGCCCCAGCATTTT
CASSFESNQPQHF
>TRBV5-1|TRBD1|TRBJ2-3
TGCGCCAGCAGCTTGGCGAGGAGAGGGACAGATAAGCAGTATTTT
CASSLARRGTDKQYF
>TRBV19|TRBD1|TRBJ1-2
TGTGCCAGTAGACCACAGGGGGCACCTGACTATGGCTACACCTTC
CASRPQGAPDYGYTF
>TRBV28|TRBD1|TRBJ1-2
TGTGCCAGCAGAGGACAGGGCGGCGGTGGCTACACCTTC
CASRGQGGGGYTF
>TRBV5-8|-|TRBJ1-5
TGTGCCAGCAGTCCCGCGGGCACGTGGAATCAGCCCCAGCATTTT
CASSPAGTWNQPQHF
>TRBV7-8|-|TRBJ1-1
TGTGCCAGCAGCTTTGGGGTCGGGGTAAACACTGAAGCTTTCTTT
CASSFGVGVNTEAFF
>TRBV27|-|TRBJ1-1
TGTGCCAGCAGTCGAGGAGGCGGTTACACTGAAGCTTTCTTT
CASSRGGGYTEAFF
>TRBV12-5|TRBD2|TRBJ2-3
TGTGCTAGTGGTTTGGGCGGGGGGGCCGTCGCAGATACGCAGTATTTT
CASGLGGGAVADTQYF
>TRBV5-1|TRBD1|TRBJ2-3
TGCGCCAGCAGCCCGGGACAGGGAATCACAGATACGCAGTATTTT
CASSPGQGITDTQYF
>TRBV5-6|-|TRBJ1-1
TGTGCCAGCAGCGGAAATGTCGCGGGGGGGGCTGAAGCTTTCTTT
CASSGNVAGGAEAFF
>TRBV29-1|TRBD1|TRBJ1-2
TGCAGCGCCCCGCTTTGGACAGGGAGAGGCTACACCTTC
CSAPLWTGRGYTF
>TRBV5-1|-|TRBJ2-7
TGCGCCAGCAGCCCTGAGATGTGGGGGGCCTACGAGCAGTACTTC
CASSPEMWGAYEQYF
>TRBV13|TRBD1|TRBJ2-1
TGTGCCAGCCCCCTAAGACAGGGGGAAGGTGAGCAGTTCTTC
CASPLRQGEGEQFF
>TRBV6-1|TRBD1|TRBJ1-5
TGTGCCAGCAGCTATGACAGGGGCAATCAGCCCCAGCATTTT
CASSYDRGNQPQHF
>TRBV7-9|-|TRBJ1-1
TGTGCCAGCAGCGTTATTGCGGCTACGAACACTGAAGCTTTCTTT
CASSVIAATNTEAFF
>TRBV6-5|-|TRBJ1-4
TGTGCCAGCAGTCCGGGGCAAGGAGGGGAAAAACTGTTTTTT
CASSPGQGGEKLFF
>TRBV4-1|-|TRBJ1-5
TGCGCCAGCAGCCAACTTGGGAGTGGGAATCAGCCCCAGCATTTT
CASSQLGSGNQPQHF
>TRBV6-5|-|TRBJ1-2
TGTGCCAGCAGTTACCGAGGACAGAACTATGGCTACACCTTC
CASSYRGQNYGYTF
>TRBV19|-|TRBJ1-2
TGTGCCAGTAGTGCGACAGTCCTTTATGGCTACACCTTC
CASSATVLYGYTF
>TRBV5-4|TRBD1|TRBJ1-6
TGTGCCAGCAGCCAGGGACAGGGTAATTCACCCCTCCACTTT
CASSQGQGNSPLHF
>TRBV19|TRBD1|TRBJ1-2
TGTGCCAGTACTTTGACGACAGGGAACTATGGCTACACCTTC
CASTLTTGNYGYTF
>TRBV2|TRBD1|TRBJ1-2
TGTGCCAGCAGTTTGACGACAGGGGACTATGGCTACACCTTC
CASSLTTGDYGYTF
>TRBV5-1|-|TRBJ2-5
TGCGCCAGCAGCCCGGACAGGGAGGGCGCGACCCAGTACTTC
CASSPDREGATQYF
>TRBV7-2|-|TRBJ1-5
TGTGCCAGCAGCCCCGCAGACAGAGTTAATCAGCCCCAGCATTTT
CASSPADRVNQPQHF
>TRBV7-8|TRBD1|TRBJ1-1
TGTGCCAGCAGCTTAATGGCACAGGGGGGGACGGACACTGAAGCTTTCTTT
CASSLMAQGGTDTEAFF
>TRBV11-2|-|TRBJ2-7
TGTGCCAGCAGCCCCGGGATAACCTCCGCCTACGAGCAGTACTTC
CASSPGITSAYEQYF
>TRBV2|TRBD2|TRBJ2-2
TGTGCCAGCAGTGTCGAGGCTAGCGGGGTTAGGGCCGGGGAGCTGTTTTTT
CASSVEASGVRAGELFF
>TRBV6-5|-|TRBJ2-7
TGTGCCAGCGGGACGGGGGCCTACGAGCAGTACTTC
CASGTGAYEQYF
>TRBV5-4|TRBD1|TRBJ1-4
TGTGCCAGCAGCTTGCCCGGGACAGGGAATGAAAAACTGTTTTTT
CASSLPGTGNEKLFF
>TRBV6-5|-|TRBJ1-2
TGTGCCAGCACCGACAGCATTGTAGGCTACACCTTC
CASTDSIVGYTF
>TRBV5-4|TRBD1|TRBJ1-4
TGTGCCAGCAGGGAGGGGGCGACGGGGGAAAAACTGTTTTTT
CASREGATGEKLFF
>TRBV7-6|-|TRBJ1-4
TGTGCCAGCAGCTCAAGATCTGTGGAGGGGACCCGCGAAAAACTGTTTTTT
CASSSRSVEGTREKLFF
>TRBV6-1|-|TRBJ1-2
TGTGCCAGCAGTGAGAAGGGGGTTGTGACAGAAAACTATGGCTACACCTTC
CASSEKGVVTENYGYTF
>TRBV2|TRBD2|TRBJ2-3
TGTGCCAGCATCCAACGGGGGGAGTGGGGCACAGATACGCAGTATTTT
CASIQRGEWGTDTQYF